This T cell receptor beta chain was sequenced for a study of blood T cells in healthy people across ages. General study points: Observed TCR beta diversity showed a strong correlation with the percentage of naive T cells as measured by flow cytometry.

In regard to this clonotype: The antigen is unknown.

This CDR3 comprises 15 residues. CDR1 and CDR2 (germline): DFQATT, SNEGSKA (reference sequence). V lost 5 bases and J lost 2; bases outside the gene matches: 10. The second PCR ran roughly 6 to 12 cycles with a sample-barcoded 5' primer and J-beta primers. MiXCR, applied by TCRdb to the 5' RACE reads, yields one record per CDR3 protein. Among roughly 730,000 distinct CDR3 sequences listed, about 56% were seen once. Sequenced material: blood. The TCR originated in a man between 35 and 55 years old in good health. This sequence joins TRBV20-1 and TRBJ2-5; 8 bases fit TRBD1. CDR3 nucleotides: TGCAGTGCTCCCCGGACAGGGCTGATACAAGAGACCCAGTACTTC. Its protein product is CSAPRTGLIQETQYF.